This TCR beta chain emerged from a study of T cells in Graves' hyperthyroidism and ophthalmopathy. Points from the study as a whole: Researchers found most expanded thyroid clonotypes above 0.001 in blood as well.

From RNA transcripts, TCR beta CDR3 regions were amplified. A first-round RT-PCR of the TCR CDR3 used the HTBI primer set. Each CDR3 protein gets one entry after TCRdb re-called the multiplex PCR reads with MiXCR. The repertoire includes about 380,000 distinct CDR3 sequences, approximately 14% of them detected once, and 8% to 13% sits in the top ten. This clonotype was detected many times. Its antigen is as yet unknown. The sequence derives from a woman aged 55-70 years with Graves' hyperthyroidism. Sample: blood.

For the CDR3, the DNA is TGTGCCTCAAGGGCCTCGGGTGGGACGAACACTGAAGCTTTCTTT. Protein product: CASRASGGTNTEAFF. The V gene is TRBV10-3, the J gene TRBJ1-1, with D possibly TRBD1 on 5 matching bases. Looked up from germline, CDR1 is ENHRY and CDR2 is SYGVKD. The CDR3 is 15 residues long. Trimming took off 11 bases at V and 1 base at J, with 20 bases between the two ends.